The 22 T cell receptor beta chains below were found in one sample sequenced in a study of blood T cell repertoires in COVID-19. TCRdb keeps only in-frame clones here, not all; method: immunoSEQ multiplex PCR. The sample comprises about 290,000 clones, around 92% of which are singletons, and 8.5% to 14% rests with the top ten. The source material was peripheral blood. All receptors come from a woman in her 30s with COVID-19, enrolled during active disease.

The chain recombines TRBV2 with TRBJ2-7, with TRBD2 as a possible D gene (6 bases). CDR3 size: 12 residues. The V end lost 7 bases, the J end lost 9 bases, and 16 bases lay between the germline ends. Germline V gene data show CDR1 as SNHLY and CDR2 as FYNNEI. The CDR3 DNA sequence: TGTGCCAGCACCGGGACTCCAGCCGGGCAGTACTTC. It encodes CASTGTPAGQYF.

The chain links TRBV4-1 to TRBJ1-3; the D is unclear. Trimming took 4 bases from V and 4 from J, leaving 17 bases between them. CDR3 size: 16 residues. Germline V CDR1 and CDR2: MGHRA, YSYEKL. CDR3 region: CASSLHDGGMGNTIYF. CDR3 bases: TGCGCCAGCAGCCTCCACGACGGAGGTATGGGAAACACCATATATTTT.

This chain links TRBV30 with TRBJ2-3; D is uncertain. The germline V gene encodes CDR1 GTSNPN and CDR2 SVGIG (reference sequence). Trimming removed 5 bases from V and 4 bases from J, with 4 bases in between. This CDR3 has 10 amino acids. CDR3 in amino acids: CAWSADTQYF. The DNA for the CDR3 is TGTGCCTGGTCCGCAGATACGCAGTATTTT.

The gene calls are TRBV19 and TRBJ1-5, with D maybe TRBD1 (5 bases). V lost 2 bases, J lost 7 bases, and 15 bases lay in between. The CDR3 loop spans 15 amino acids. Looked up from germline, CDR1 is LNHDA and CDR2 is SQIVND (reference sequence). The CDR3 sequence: CASSIKTANLQPQHF. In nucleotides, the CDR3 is TGTGCCAGTAGTATAAAGACAGCGAACTTGCAGCCCCAGCATTTT.

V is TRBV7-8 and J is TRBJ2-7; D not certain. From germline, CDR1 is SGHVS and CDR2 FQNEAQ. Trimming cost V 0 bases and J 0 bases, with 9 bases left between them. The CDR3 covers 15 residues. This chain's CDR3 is CASSLAEENSYEQYF. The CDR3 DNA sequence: TGTGCCAGCAGCTTAGCAGAGGAGAACTCCTACGAGCAGTACTTC.

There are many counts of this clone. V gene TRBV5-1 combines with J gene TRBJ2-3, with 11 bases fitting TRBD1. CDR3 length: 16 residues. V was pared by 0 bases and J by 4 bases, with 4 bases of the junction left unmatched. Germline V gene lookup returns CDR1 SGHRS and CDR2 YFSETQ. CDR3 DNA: TGCGCCAGCAGCTTGGCCGGGGACAGGGGGTCAGATACGCAGTATTTT. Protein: CASSLAGDRGSDTQYF.

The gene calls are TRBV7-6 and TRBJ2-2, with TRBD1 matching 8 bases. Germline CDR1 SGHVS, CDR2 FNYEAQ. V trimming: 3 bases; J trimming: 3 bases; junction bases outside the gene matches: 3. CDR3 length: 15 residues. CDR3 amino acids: CASSLGTGHTGELFF. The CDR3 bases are TGTGCCAGCAGCTTGGGGACAGGCCACACCGGGGAGCTGTTTTTT.

For the CDR3, the DNA is TGTGCCAGCAGTGAATTCAGGGTCGGGGAGCTGTTTTTT. Its protein is CASSEFRVGELFF. V gene TRBV6-1 combines with J gene TRBJ2-2; possible D gene TRBD1, 5 bases. The germline V gene encodes CDR1 MNHNS and CDR2 SASEGT. The CDR3 is 13 residues long. V shed 2 bases and J shed 7 bases, with 8 bases lying between them.

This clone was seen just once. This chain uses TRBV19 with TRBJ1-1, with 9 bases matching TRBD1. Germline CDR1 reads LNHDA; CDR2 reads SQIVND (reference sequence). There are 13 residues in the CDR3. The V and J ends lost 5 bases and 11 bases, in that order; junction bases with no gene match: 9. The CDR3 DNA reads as TGTGCCAGTAGTTCCACACAGGGGGCAAGGGCTTTCTTT. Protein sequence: CASSSTQGARAFF.

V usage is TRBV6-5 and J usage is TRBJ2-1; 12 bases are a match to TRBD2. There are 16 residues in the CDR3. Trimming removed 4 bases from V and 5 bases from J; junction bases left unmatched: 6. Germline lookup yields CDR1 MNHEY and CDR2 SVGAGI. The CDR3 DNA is TGTGCCAGCAGTTTCCTTCTAGCGGGGGGGGACAATGAGCAGTTCTTC. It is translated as CASSFLLAGGDNEQFF.

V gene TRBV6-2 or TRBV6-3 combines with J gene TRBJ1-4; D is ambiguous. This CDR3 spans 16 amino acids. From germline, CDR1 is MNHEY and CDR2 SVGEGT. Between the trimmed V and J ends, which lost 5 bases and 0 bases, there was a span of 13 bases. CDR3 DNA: TGTGCCAGCAGTGCGGCCGAGGGTTCAACTAATGAAAAACTGTTTTTT. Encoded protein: CASSAAEGSTNEKLFF.

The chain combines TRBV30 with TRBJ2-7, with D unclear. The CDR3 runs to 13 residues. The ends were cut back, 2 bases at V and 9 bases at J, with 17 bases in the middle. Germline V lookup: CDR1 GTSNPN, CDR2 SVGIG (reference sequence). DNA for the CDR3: TGTGCCTGGAGTCCTAATCGGGTAAGCCCGCAGTACTTC. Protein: CAWSPNRVSPQYF.

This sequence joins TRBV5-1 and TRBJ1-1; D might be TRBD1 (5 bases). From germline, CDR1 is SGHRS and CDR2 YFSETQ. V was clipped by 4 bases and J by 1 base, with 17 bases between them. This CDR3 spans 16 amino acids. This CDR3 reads CASSPVGGTSNTEAFF. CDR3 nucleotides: TGCGCCAGCAGCCCCGTCGGGGGGACGTCGAACACTGAAGCTTTCTTT.

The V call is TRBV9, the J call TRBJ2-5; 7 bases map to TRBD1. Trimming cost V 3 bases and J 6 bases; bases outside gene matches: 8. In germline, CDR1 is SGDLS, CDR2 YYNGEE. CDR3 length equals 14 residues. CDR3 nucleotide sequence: TGTGCCAGCAGCGGATCGACAGGGTTTCAGACCCAGTACTTC. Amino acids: CASSGSTGFQTQYF.

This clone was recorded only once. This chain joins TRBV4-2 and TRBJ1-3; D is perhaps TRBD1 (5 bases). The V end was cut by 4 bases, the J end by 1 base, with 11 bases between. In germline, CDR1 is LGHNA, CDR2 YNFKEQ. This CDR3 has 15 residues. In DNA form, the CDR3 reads TGTGCCAGCAGCCCCTTAAAGGGGTCTGGAAACACCATATATTTT. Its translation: CASSPLKGSGNTIYF.

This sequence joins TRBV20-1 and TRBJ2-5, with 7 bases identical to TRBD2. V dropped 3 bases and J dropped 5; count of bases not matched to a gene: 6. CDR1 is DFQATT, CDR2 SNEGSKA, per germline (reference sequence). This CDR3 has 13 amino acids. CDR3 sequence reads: CSASEGAGETQYF. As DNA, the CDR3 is TGCAGTGCTAGTGAGGGAGCGGGGGAGACCCAGTACTTC.

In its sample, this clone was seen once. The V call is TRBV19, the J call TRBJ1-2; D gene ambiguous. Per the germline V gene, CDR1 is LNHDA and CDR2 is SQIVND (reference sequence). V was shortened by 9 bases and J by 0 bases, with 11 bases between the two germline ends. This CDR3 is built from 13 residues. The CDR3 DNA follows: TGTGCCAGCCACGGGTGGACTAACTATGGCTACACCTTC. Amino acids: CASHGWTNYGYTF.

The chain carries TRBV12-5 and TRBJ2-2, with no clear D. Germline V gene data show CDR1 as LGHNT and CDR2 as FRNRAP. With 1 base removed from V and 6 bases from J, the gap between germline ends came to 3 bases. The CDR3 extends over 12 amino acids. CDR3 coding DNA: TGTGCTAGTGGTTTGGCCGCCGGGGAGCTGTTTTTT. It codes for CASGLAAGELFF.

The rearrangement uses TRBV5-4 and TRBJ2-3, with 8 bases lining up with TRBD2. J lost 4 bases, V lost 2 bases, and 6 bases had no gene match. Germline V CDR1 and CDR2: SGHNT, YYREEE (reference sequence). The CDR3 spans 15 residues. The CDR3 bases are TGTGCCAGCAGCTTTTACGGGGGGGCCCCAGATACGCAGTATTTT. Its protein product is CASSFYGGAPDTQYF.

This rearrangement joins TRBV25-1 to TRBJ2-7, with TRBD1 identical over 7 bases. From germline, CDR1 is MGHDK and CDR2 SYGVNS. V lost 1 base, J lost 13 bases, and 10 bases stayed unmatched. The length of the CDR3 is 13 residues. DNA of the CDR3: TGTGCCAGCAGTGAATTAGGGGGCAGGGGGTTATACTTC. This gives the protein CASSELGGRGLYF.

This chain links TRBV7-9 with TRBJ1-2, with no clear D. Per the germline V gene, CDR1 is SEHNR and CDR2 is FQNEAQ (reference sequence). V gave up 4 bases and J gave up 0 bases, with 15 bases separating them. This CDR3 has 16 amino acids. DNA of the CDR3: TGTGCCAGCAGCTCTCCCCCGGGGAACCCTAACTATGGCTACACCTTC. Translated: CASSSPPGNPNYGYTF.

CDR3 amino acids: CAREDEQYF. Here the CDR3 DNA reads TGTGCCAGAGAGGACGAGCAGTACTTC. The chain employs TRBV28 and TRBJ2-7; D is unresolved. The CDR3 consists of 9 residues. Looked up from germline, CDR1 is MDHEN and CDR2 is SYDVKM. V was trimmed by 9 bases and J by 5 bases, leaving 5 bases between them.